Following are 2 T cell receptor beta chains from one sample sequenced in a study of cytomegalovirus exposure and HLA in healthy donors (TCRdb year 2017). Library creation used the immunoSEQ multiplex PCR assay. A mixture of 60 forward primers for TCR Vbeta segments and 13 reverse primers for TCR Jbeta segments was used in the multiplex PCR. This is the immuneACCESS table as TCRdb keeps it, with only in-frame sequences that have V and J called. A part of the clones is gone; compared with another copy, unresolved V genes explain less than half, and the rest is unexplained. Present in this sample are about 110,000 clones, roughly four fifths of which were seen just once. The ten largest clones capture under 7.5% of the sample. The source material was PBMCs. The source is a woman in her fifties or sixties in good health and CMV-seropositive.

The genes are TRBV6-1 and TRBJ2-7; 10 bases fit TRBD1. V lost 6 bases and J lost 3; bases outside the gene matches: 5. Germline CDR1 is MNHNS and CDR2 is SASEGT. The length of the CDR3 is 14 residues. CDR3 in DNA: TGTGCCAGCAGGGGGACAGGGGCGAGCTACGAGCAGTACTTC. Protein product: CASRGTGASYEQYF.

The chain uses TRBV7-2 and TRBJ1-2; D remains ambiguous. The V and J ends lost 3 bases and 6 bases respectively, with 11 bases between them. CDR3 length: 13 amino acids. From germline, CDR1 is SGHTA and CDR2 FQGNSA. The CDR3, as DNA: TGTGCCAGCAGCTTTTGGAGGGAAGATGGCTACACCTTC. This encodes CASSFWREDGYTF.